The TCR beta chain under discussion was sequenced for a study of OX40 agonist ivuxolimab in advanced cancers. On the study more broadly: At 0.01 to 10 mg/kg, ivuxolimab was administered intravenously to patients every 2 weeks. Previous treatment with anti-PD-1, anti-PD-L1 or anti-CTLA-4 therapy was allowed; 40% had received some.

V dropped 0 bases and J dropped 2; count of bases not matched to a gene: 6. CDR3 length equals 15 residues. Germline lookup yields CDR1 GTSNPN and CDR2 SVGIG (reference sequence). Assay used: immunoSEQ multiplex PCR; TCRdb lists only in-frame clones, some missing. The sample contains about 120,000 clones, approximately 90% of which appear only once. Regarding the study as a whole: Still undetermined is the antigen specificity of the expanded peripheral T cells. On average, CD8+ T cells showed a greater number of expanded clones than CD4+.

As for this clone: Its cognate antigen is unknown.

The source was CD4+ or CD8+ T cells sorted from blood, collected in a trial of the OX40 agonist ivuxolimab. The clonotype was recovered from an adult with an advanced solid tumor such as melanoma, head and neck, liver or kidney cancer. V and J are TRBV30 and TRBJ2-7, with 8 bases fitting TRBD2. CDR3 DNA: TGTGCCTGGAGTGTAAGGGGAGCGGGGGCCTACGAGCAGTACTTC. It translates to CAWSVRGAGAYEQYF. The entire variable domain, with the rest obtained from reference TRBV30 and TRBJ2-7, is as follows: SQTIHQWPATLVQPVGSPLSLECTVEGTSNPNLYWYRQAAGRGLQLLFYSVGIGQISSEVPQNLSASRPQDRQFILSSKKLLLSDSGFYLCAWSVRGAGAYEQYFGPGTRLTVT.